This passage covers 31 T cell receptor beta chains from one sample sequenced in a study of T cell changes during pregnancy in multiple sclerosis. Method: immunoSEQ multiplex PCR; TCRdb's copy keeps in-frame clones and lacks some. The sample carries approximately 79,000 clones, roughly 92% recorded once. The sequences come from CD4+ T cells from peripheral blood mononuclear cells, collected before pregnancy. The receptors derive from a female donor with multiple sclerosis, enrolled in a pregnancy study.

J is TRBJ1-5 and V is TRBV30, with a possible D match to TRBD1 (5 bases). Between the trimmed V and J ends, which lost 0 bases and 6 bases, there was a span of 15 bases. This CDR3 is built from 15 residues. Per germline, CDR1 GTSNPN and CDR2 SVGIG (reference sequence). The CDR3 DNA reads TGTGCCTGGAGTGTACATATCCAGGGAGGTCAGCCCCAGCATTTT. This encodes CAWSVHIQGGQPQHF.

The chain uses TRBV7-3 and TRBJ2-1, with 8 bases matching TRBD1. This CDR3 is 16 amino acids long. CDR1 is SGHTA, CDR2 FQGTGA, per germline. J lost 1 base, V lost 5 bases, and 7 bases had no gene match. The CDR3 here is CASSPGTGASYNEQFF. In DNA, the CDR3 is TGTGCCAGCAGCCCAGGGACAGGCGCTTCCTACAATGAGCAGTTCTTC.

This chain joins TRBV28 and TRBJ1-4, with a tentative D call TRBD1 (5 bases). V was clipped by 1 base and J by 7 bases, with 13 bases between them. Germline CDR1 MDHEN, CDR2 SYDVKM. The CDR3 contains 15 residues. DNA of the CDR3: TGTGCCAGCAGTTTATTGACAGTCCCGAGTGAAAAACTGTTTTTT. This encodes CASSLLTVPSEKLFF.

The DNA of the CDR3 is TGCGCCAGCAGGCCGATCGGACTAGCGGGAGGGCCCGAAGAGACCCAGTACTTC. Translation gives CASRPIGLAGGPEETQYF. V is TRBV5-1 and J is TRBJ2-5; 15 nucleotides align to TRBD2. CDR1 and CDR2 (germline): SGHRS, YFSETQ. Losses at the gene ends were 5 bases for V and 3 bases for J; bases not matched to a gene: 11. The CDR3 runs to 18 residues.

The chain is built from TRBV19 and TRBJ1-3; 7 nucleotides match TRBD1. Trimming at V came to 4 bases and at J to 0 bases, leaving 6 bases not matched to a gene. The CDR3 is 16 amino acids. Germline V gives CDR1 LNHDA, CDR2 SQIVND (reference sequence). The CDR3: CASSTQGQSSGNTIYF. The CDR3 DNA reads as TGTGCCAGTAGTACACAGGGGCAAAGCTCTGGAAACACCATATATTTT.

The CDR3 bases are TGTGCCAGCTCATTTGGCAGACAAAATTCACCCCTCCACTTT. It translates to CASSFGRQNSPLHF. The chain carries TRBV18 and TRBJ1-6; D unclear. CDR3 length equals 14 residues. Per the germline V gene, CDR1 is KGHSH and CDR2 is LQKENI. V lost 5 bases and J 7 bases, leaving 12 bases between the germline ends.

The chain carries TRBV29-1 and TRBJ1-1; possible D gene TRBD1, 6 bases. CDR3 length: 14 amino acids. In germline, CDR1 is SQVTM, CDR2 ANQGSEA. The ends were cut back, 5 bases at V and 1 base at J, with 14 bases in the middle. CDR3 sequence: CSVSRAGENTEAFF. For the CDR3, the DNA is TGCAGCGTTTCTAGGGCAGGGGAGAACACTGAAGCTTTCTTT.

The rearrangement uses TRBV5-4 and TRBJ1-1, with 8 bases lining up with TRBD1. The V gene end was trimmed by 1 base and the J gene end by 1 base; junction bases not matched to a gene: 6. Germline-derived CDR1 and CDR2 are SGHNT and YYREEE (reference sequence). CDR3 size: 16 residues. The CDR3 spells CASSLWAGTGNTEAFF. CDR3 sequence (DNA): TGTGCCAGCAGCTTGTGGGCCGGGACAGGGAACACTGAAGCTTTCTTT.

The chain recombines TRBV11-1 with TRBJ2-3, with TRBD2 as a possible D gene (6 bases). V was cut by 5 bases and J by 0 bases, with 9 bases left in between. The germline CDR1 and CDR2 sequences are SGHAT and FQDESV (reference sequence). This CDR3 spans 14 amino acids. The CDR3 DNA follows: TGTGCCAGCAGCACCGGGACTAGCACAGATACGCAGTATTTT. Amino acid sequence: CASSTGTSTDTQYF. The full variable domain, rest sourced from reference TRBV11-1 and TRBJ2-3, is EAEVAQSPRYKITEKSQAVAFWCDPISGHATLYWYRQILGQGPELLVQFQDESVVDDSQLPKDRFSAERLKGVDSTLKIQPAELGDSAMYLCASSTGTSTDTQYFGPGTRLTVL.

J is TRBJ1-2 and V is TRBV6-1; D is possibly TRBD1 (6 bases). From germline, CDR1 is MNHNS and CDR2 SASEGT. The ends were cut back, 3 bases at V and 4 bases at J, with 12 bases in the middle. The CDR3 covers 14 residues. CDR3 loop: CASSDDLTGYGYTF. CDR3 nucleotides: TGTGCCAGCAGTGATGACCTGACAGGCTATGGCTACACCTTC.

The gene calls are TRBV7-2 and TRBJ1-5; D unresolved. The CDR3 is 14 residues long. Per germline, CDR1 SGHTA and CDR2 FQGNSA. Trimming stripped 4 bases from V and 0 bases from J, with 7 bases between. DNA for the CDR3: TGTGCCAGCAGCTCCCAATTTAGCAATCAGCCCCAGCATTTT. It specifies CASSSQFSNQPQHF.

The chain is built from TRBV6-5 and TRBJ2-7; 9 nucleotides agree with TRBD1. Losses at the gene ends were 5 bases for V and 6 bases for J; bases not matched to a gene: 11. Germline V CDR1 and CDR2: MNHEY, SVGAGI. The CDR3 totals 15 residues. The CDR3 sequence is CASSPRDRVLTEQYF. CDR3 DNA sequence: TGTGCCAGCAGTCCCCGGGACAGGGTGCTTACCGAGCAGTACTTC.

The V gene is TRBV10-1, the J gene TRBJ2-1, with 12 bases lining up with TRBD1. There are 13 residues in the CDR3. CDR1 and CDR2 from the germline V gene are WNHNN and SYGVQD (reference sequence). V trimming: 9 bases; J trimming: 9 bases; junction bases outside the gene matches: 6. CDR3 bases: TGCGCCAGTAACCGGGACAGGGGGCTTGAGCAGTTCTTC. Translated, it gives CASNRDRGLEQFF.

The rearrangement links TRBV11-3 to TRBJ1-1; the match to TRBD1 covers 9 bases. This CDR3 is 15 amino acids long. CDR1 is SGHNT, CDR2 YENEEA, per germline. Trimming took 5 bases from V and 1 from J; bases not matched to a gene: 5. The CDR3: CASSLGQGRNTEAFF. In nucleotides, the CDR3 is TGTGCCAGCAGCCTAGGACAGGGGAGGAACACTGAAGCTTTCTTT.

The CDR3 coding sequence is TGTGCCAGCAGCGTAGGCAGCAGGGCCCCCGTTGAAGAGCAGTACTTC. It encodes CASSVGSRAPVEEQYF. The chain is built from TRBV9 and TRBJ2-7; the D gene is possibly TRBD1 (5 bases). This CDR3 is 16 amino acids long. Trimming removed 0 bases at V and 7 bases at J, with 20 bases between. The germline V gene encodes CDR1 SGDLS and CDR2 YYNGEE.

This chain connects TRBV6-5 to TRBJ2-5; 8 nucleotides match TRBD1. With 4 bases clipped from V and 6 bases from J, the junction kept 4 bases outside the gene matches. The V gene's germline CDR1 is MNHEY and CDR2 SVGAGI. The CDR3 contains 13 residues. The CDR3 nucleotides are TGTGCCAGCAGTTTCGGACAGGGAAAGACCCAGTACTTC. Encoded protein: CASSFGQGKTQYF.

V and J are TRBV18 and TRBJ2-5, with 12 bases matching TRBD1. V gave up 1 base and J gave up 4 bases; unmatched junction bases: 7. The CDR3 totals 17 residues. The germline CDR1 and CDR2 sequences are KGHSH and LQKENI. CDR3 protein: CASSPRGQGASGETQYF. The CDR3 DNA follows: TGTGCCAGCTCACCACGGGGACAGGGGGCTTCTGGAGAGACCCAGTACTTC.

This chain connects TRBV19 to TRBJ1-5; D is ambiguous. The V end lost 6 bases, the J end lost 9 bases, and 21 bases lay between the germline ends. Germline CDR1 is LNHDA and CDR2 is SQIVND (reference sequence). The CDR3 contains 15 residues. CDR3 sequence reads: CASRSDLGPAGPQHF. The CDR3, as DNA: TGTGCCAGTAGATCGGACCTTGGGCCGGCGGGGCCCCAGCATTTT.

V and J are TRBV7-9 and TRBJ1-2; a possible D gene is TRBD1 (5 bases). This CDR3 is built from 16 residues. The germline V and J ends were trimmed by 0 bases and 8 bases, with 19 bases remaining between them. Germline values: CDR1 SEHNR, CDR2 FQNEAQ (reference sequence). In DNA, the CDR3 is TGTGCCAGCAGCTTAGCAGGGGAGGCGGAGGTTTGGGGCTACACCTTC. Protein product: CASSLAGEAEVWGYTF.

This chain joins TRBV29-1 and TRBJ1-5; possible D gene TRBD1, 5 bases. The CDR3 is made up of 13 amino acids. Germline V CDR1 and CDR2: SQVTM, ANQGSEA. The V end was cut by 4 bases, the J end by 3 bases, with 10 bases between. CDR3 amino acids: CSVGGGYNQPQHF. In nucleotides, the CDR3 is TGCAGCGTTGGGGGGGGGTACAATCAGCCCCAGCATTTT.

The chain's CDR3 is CASRSGRGGVEAFF. In nucleotides, the CDR3 is TGTGCCAGCAGGAGCGGCAGGGGAGGGGTTGAAGCTTTCTTT. V usage is TRBV2 and J usage is TRBJ1-1, with D tentatively TRBD1 (6 bases). The CDR3 is 14 amino acids. Germline V gene data show CDR1 as SNHLY and CDR2 as FYNNEI. The V and J ends lost 6 bases and 7 bases respectively, with 18 bases between them.

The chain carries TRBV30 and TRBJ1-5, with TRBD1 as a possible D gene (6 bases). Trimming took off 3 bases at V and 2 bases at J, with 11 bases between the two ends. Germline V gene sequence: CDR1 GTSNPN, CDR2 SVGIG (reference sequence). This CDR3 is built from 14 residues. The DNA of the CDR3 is TGTGCCTGGAGGGGGGCCGGAGGCAATCAGCCCCAGCATTTT. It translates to CAWRGAGGNQPQHF.

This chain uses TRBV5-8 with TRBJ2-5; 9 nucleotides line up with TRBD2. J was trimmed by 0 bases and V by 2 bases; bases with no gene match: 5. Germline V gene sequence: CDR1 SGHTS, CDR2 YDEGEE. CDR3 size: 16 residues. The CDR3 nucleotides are TGTGCCAGCAGCTTTGGGCTAGCGGGATACCAAGAGACCCAGTACTTC. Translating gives CASSFGLAGYQETQYF. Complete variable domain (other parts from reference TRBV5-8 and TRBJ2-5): EAGVTQSPTHLIKTRGQQATLRCSPISGHTSVYWYQQALGLGLQFLLWYDEGEERNRGNFPPRFSGRQFPNYSSELNVNALELEDSALYLCASSFGLAGYQETQYFGPGTRLLVL.

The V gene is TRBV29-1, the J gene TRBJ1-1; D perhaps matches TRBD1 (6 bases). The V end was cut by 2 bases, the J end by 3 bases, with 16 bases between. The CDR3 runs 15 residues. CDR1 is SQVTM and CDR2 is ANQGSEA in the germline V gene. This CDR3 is CSVELGARGYTEAFF. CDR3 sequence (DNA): TGCAGCGTTGAATTGGGGGCGAGGGGGTACACTGAAGCTTTCTTT.

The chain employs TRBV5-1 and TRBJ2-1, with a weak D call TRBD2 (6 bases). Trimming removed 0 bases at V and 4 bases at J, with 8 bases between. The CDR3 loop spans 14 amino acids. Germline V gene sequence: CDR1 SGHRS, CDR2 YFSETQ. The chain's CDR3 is CASSLAGVYNEQFF. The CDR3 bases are TGCGCCAGCAGCTTGGCGGGGGTTTACAATGAGCAGTTCTTC.

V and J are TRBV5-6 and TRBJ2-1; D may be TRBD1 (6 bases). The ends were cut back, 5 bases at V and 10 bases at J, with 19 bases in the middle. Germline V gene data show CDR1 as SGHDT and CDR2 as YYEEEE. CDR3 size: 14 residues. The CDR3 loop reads CASSLTGPRREQFF. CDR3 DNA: TGTGCCAGCAGTCTGACAGGTCCGAGGCGGGAGCAGTTCTTC. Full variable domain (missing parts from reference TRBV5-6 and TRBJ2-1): DAGVTQSPTHLIKTRGQQVTLRCSPKSGHDTVSWYQQALGQGPQFIFQYYEEEERQRGNFPDRFSGHQFPNYSSELNVNALLLGDSALYLCASSLTGPRREQFFGPGTRLTVL.

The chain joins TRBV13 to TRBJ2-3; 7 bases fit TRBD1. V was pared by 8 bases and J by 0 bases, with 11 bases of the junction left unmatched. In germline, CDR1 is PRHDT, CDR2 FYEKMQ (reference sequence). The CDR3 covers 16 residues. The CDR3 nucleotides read TGTGCCAGCGTGGAACAGGGGCACCCCAGCACAGATACGCAGTATTTT. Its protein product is CASVEQGHPSTDTQYF.

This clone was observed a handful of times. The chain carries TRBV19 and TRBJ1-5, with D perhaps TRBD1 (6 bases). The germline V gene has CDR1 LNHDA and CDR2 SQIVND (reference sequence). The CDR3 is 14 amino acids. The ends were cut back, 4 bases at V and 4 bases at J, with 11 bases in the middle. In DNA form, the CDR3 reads TGTGCCAGTAGTAACACAGGGCCAAATCAGCCCCAGCATTTT. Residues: CASSNTGPNQPQHF. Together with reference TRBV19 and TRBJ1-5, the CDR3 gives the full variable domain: DGGITQSPKYLFRKEGQNVTLSCEQNLNHDAMYWYRQDPGQGLRLIYYSQIVNDFQKGDIAEGYSVSREKKESFPLTVTSAQKNPTAFYLCASSNTGPNQPQHFGDGTRLSIL.

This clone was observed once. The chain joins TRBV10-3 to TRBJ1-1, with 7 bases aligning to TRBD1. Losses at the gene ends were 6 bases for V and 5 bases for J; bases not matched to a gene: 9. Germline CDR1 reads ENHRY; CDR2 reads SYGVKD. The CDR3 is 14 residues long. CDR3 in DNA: TGTGCCATCAGCTCCGGGACAGAGGTTACTGAAGCTTTCTTT. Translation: CAISSGTEVTEAFF.

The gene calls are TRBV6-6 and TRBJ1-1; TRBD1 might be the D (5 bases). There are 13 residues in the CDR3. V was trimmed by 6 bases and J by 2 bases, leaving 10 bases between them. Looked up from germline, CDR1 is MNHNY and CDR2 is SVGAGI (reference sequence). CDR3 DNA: TGTGCCAGCAGACCTCGGACAAACACTGAAGCTTTCTTT. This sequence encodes CASRPRTNTEAFF.

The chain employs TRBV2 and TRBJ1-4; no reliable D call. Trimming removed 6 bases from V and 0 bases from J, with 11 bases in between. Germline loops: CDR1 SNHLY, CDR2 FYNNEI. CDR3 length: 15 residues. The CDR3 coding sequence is TGTGCCAGCAGGGAGGACGGTGCAACTAATGAAAAACTGTTTTTT. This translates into CASREDGATNEKLFF.